This T cell receptor beta chain was captured by sequencing in a study of shared clonotypes between healthy human individuals. For the study at large: Participating donors consisted of a couple of women and a few men aged 18 to 49.

Assay used: immunoSEQ multiplex PCR; TCRdb lists only in-frame clones, some missing. This table has some 500,000 clones, 70% to 80% appearing once. Adult donors, all healthy and HIV-negative, had no recent acute infections or vaccinations. V lost 2 bases to trimming and J lost 6 bases, with 11 bases between them. The V gene's germline CDR1 is MNHNS and CDR2 SASEGT. CDR3 size: 13 residues. The sample comprised PBMCs. The V gene is TRBV6-1, the J gene TRBJ2-7; D remains ambiguous. This sequence was found in a woman aged 40 to 49 in good health. Some clones in this sample may be carry-over from other donors' samples. CDR3 DNA sequence: TGTGCCAGCAGTGAAAGGTGGGGTGGCGAGCAGTACTTC. Translated: CASSERWGGEQYF.